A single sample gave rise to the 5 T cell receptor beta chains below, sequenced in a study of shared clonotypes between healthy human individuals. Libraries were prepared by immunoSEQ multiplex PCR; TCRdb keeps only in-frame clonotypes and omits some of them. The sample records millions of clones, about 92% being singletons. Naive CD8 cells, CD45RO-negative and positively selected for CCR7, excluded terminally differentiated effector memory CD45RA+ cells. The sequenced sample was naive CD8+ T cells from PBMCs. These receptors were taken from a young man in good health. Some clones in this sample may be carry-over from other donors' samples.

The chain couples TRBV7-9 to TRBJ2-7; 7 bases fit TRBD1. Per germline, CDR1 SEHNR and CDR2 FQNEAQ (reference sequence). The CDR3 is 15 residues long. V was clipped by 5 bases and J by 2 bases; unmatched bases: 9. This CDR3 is CASSPARTGTYEQYF. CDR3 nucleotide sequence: TGTGCCAGCAGCCCCGCCCGGACAGGAACCTACGAGCAGTACTTC.

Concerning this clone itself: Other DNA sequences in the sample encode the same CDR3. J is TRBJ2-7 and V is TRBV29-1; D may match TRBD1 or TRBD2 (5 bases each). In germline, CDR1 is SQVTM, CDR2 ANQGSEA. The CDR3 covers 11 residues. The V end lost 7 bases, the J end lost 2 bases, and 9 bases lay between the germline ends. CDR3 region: CSATGPYEQYF. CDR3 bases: TGCAGCGCTACGGGGCCCTACGAGCAGTACTTC.

CDR3 DNA sequence: TGCAGCGTCGATGGACTAGCGGGGACCTACGAGCAGTACTTC. It is translated as CSVDGLAGTYEQYF. This rearrangement joins TRBV29-1 to TRBJ2-7; 12 bases match TRBD2. The CDR3 length is 14 residues. Losses at the gene ends were 6 bases for V and 2 bases for J; bases not matched to a gene: 5. Germline V gene data show CDR1 as SQVTM and CDR2 as ANQGSEA.

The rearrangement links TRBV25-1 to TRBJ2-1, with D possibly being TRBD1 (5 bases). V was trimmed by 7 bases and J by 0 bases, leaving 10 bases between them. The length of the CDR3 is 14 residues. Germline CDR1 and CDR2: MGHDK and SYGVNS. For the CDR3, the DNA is TGTGCCAGCAAAGGGGCTAGCTCCTACAATGAGCAGTTCTTC. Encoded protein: CASKGASSYNEQFF.

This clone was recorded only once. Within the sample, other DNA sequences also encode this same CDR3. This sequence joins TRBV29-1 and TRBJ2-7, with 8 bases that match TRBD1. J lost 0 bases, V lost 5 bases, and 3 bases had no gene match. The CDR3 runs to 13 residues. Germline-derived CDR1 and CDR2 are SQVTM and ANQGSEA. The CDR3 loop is CSVTGGSSYEQYF. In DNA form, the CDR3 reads TGCAGCGTTACAGGGGGGAGCTCCTACGAGCAGTACTTC.